Listed here are 30 T cell receptor beta chains from one sample, sequenced in a study of blood T cells in healthy people across ages. PCR was performed a second time for 7 to 11 cycles using a sample-barcoded 5' primer and a J-beta primer mix. TCRdb itself ran the 5' RACE reads through MiXCR, one entry per CDR3 protein. The sample yields about 1.8 million distinct CDR3 sequences, around 48% seen once. Input material: blood. The receptors were sampled from a woman aged 40 to 50 in good health.

This clonotype was recorded a few times. V usage is TRBV29-1 and J usage is TRBJ2-1; the match to TRBD1 covers 9 bases. Per the germline V gene, CDR1 is SQVTM and CDR2 is ANQGSEA. Losses at the gene ends were 6 bases for V and 12 bases for J; bases not matched to a gene: 6. The CDR3 totals 11 residues. The CDR3 is CSVRTGEAQFF. CDR3 DNA sequence: TGCAGCGTGAGGACAGGGGAAGCGCAGTTCTTC.

The chain couples TRBV27 to TRBJ2-6; 12 bases are a match to TRBD2. The germline V gene encodes CDR1 MNHEY and CDR2 SMNVEV (reference sequence). This CDR3 has 17 amino acids. Trimming at V came to 3 bases and at J to 4 bases, leaving 4 bases not matched to a gene. The CDR3 sequence is CASSFLAGGLGANVLTF. Written as DNA, the CDR3 is TGTGCCAGCAGTTTCCTAGCGGGGGGGCTCGGGGCCAACGTCCTGACTTTC. The whole variable domain, filled in from reference TRBV27 and TRBJ2-6, reads EAQVTQNPRYLITVTGKKLTVTCSQNMNHEYMSWYRQDPGLGLRQIYYSMNVEVTDKGDVPEGYKVSRKEKRNFPLILESPSPNQTSLYFCASSFLAGGLGANVLTFGAGSRLTVL.

The sample holds one count of this clonotype. The genes are TRBV28 and TRBJ2-1; D could derive from TRBD1 or TRBD2 (5 bases each). CDR1 and CDR2 (germline): MDHEN, SYDVKM. This CDR3 is 16 amino acids long. Trimming removed 1 base at V and 5 bases at J, with 15 bases between. CDR3 DNA sequence: TGTGCCAGCAGTTTATCTTCGGGACCTGGCCACAATGAGCAGTTCTTC. It encodes CASSLSSGPGHNEQFF.

V and J are TRBV19 and TRBJ2-5; 9 bases line up with TRBD1. J was trimmed by 11 bases and V by 5 bases; bases with no gene match: 15. Germline lookup yields CDR1 LNHDA and CDR2 SQIVND (reference sequence). This CDR3 is 15 amino acids long. CDR3 sequence: CASSLTGTGYNEQYF. CDR3 sequence (DNA): TGTGCCAGTAGTCTCACCGGGACAGGGTACAATGAGCAGTACTTC.

This sequence joins TRBV7-2 and TRBJ2-1; TRBD1 aligns across 9 bases. Germline CDR1 is SGHTA and CDR2 is FQGNSA. The V gene end was trimmed by 11 bases and the J gene end by 7 bases; junction bases not matched to a gene: 9. The CDR3 extends over 13 amino acids. The CDR3 is CAGGTGNSNEQFF. CDR3 in DNA: TGTGCCGGGGGGACAGGGAACAGTAATGAGCAGTTCTTC.

The chain joins TRBV6-7 to TRBJ1-2; no definite D call. TRBV6-7 is sorted into the ORF group, with uncertain function. The V end was cut by 0 bases, the J end by 1 base, with 9 bases between. The CDR3 runs to 15 residues. Here the CDR3 reads CASSYSASVNYGYTF. CDR3 coding DNA: TGTGCCAGCAGTTACTCGGCCAGCGTTAACTATGGCTACACCTTC.

This clonotype has just a few counts. V gene TRBV29-1 combines with J gene TRBJ1-5; no clear D. Trimming removed 2 bases at V and 4 bases at J, with 12 bases between. Germline lookup yields CDR1 SQVTM and CDR2 ANQGSEA. The CDR3 consists of 14 residues. DNA of the CDR3: TGCAGCGTTGAATTCGGTGGTCAGAATCAGCCCCAGCATTTT. Translating gives CSVEFGGQNQPQHF.

The chain combines TRBV28 with TRBJ2-7; D call uncertain. The germline gives CDR1 MDHEN, CDR2 SYDVKM. Trimming took 4 bases from V and 3 from J, leaving 19 bases between them. This CDR3 has 16 residues. The CDR3 DNA sequence: TGTGCCAGCAGTTGCTCCCCTGCGACACTACGCTACGAGCAGTACTTC. Protein sequence: CASSCSPATLRYEQYF.

This clonotype was counted a few times. The chain joins TRBV5-1 to TRBJ2-5; 12 bases fit TRBD2. Losses at the gene ends were 7 bases for V and 4 bases for J; bases not matched to a gene: 8. Germline V lookup: CDR1 SGHRS, CDR2 YFSETQ. The CDR3 spans 15 residues. This CDR3 reads CASRLAGGPRETQYF. CDR3 bases: TGCGCCAGCCGGCTAGCGGGGGGGCCCCGAGAGACCCAGTACTTC.

The gene calls are TRBV28 and TRBJ2-1; D perhaps matches TRBD1 (6 bases). CDR1 is MDHEN and CDR2 is SYDVKM in the germline V gene. V was shortened by 5 bases and J by 10 bases, with 21 bases between the two germline ends. The CDR3 totals 15 residues. This chain's CDR3 is CASSSQRQVVREQFF. DNA of the CDR3: TGTGCCAGCAGTAGCCAGAGACAGGTGGTGAGGGAGCAGTTCTTC.

J is TRBJ1-4 and V is TRBV5-1; 7 bases map to TRBD1. This CDR3 has 17 amino acids. Germline CDR1 reads SGHRS; CDR2 reads YFSETQ. The J segment lost 3 bases and the V segment lost 1 base, leaving 9 bases of the junction unmatched. The CDR3 coding sequence is TGCGCCAGCAGCTTGCAACCCCGGGGGACAGCTAATGAAAAACTGTTTTTT. Translating it yields CASSLQPRGTANEKLFF.

The chain uses TRBV7-2 and TRBJ2-3, with 12 bases identical to TRBD1. The CDR3 totals 16 residues. Germline assignment: CDR1 SGHTA and CDR2 FQGNSA. The junction had 8 bases not matched to a gene; V was cut back by 5 bases and J by 5 bases. The CDR3 region has the DNA TGTGCCAGCAGCAAGGGGGGACAGGGGGCGGAAGATACGCAGTATTTT. Its protein is CASSKGGQGAEDTQYF. Variable domain in full (rest from reference TRBV7-2 and TRBJ2-3): GAGVSQSPSNKVTEKGKDVELRCDPISGHTALYWYRQSLGQGLEFLIYFQGNSAPDKSGLPSDRFSAERTGGSVSTLTIQRTQQEDSAVYLCASSKGGQGAEDTQYFGPGTRLTVL.

This clonotype was observed a handful of times. J is TRBJ2-4 and V is TRBV6-1, with D possibly matching TRBD2 (7 bases). CDR1 is MNHNS, CDR2 SASEGT, per germline. This CDR3 has 15 residues. Trimming left V 2 bases short and J 6 bases short, with 14 bases between. CDR3 sequence: CASSEFGGAPNIQYF. DNA of the CDR3: TGTGCCAGCAGTGAATTTGGGGGGGCCCCAAACATTCAGTACTTC.

The count of this clonotype is one. For the CDR3, the DNA is TGTGCCGGCGGGCTCGGTTACGAGCAGTACTTC. Amino acids: CAGGLGYEQYF. The V call is TRBV5-8, the J call TRBJ2-5, with D perhaps matching TRBD2 (5 bases). The DNA end is a closer match to TRBJ2-7, so the J assignment may be wrong. Germline V lookup: CDR1 SGHTS, CDR2 YDEGEE. The CDR3 is 11 amino acids.

The gene calls are TRBV6-5 and TRBJ1-4, with D uncertain. Germline CDR1 reads MNHEY; CDR2 reads SVGAGI. The CDR3 consists of 15 residues. V lost 3 bases, J lost 2 bases, and 10 bases lay in between. The CDR3 here is CASSYTVGTNEKLFF. The CDR3 nucleotides read TGTGCCAGCAGTTATACCGTGGGGACTAATGAAAAACTGTTTTTT.

The V gene is TRBV10-3, the J gene TRBJ2-5; the D is unclear. Germline V gene data show CDR1 as ENHRY and CDR2 as SYGVKD. The length of the CDR3 is 13 residues. V was clipped by 4 bases and J by 2 bases, with 8 bases between them. The CDR3 is CAISVSPQETQYF. Here the CDR3 DNA reads TGTGCCATCAGTGTTTCTCCTCAAGAGACCCAGTACTTC.

V is TRBV5-1 and J is TRBJ2-1; 12 nucleotides match TRBD2. The CDR3 covers 16 residues. The junction had 6 bases not matched to a gene; V was cut back by 1 base and J by 7 bases. From germline, CDR1 is SGHRS and CDR2 YFSETQ. The CDR3 coding sequence is TGCGCCAGCAGCTTGATGGCTAGCGGGGGGGTAAATGAGCAGTTCTTC. Translated, it gives CASSLMASGGVNEQFF.

V gene TRBV20-1 combines with J gene TRBJ1-2; the match to TRBD1 covers 11 bases. Germline CDR1 DFQATT, CDR2 SNEGSKA (reference sequence). There are 14 residues in the CDR3. The V and J ends lost 1 base and 8 bases, in that order; junction bases with no gene match: 6. CDR3 sequence reads: CSARGMDRGQGYTF. CDR3 nucleotides: TGCAGTGCTAGAGGGATGGACAGGGGGCAGGGCTACACCTTC.

The V call is TRBV7-2, the J call TRBJ2-5; 7 bases match TRBD1. In germline, CDR1 is SGHTA, CDR2 FQGNSA. This CDR3 contains 17 residues. Trimming removed 4 bases from V and 4 bases from J; junction bases left unmatched: 15. The CDR3 DNA follows: TGTGCCAGCAGCTCCGGACAGGCTGGCAGGCCCCGAGAGACCCAGTACTTC. This sequence encodes CASSSGQAGRPRETQYF.

This clonotype was counted between two and nine times. This CDR3 reads CASSYWTGVSSGANVLTF. CDR3 bases: TGTGCCAGCAGTTACTGGACAGGGGTGAGCTCTGGGGCCAACGTCCTGACTTTC. The chain joins TRBV27 to TRBJ2-6; 9 nucleotides match TRBD1. This CDR3 comprises 18 residues. The ends lost 4 bases at V and 0 bases at J; junction bases unmatched: 7. CDR1 is MNHEY and CDR2 is SMNVEV in the germline V gene (reference sequence). The full variable domain, rest sourced from reference TRBV27 and TRBJ2-6, is EAQVTQNPRYLITVTGKKLTVTCSQNMNHEYMSWYRQDPGLGLRQIYYSMNVEVTDKGDVPEGYKVSRKEKRNFPLILESPSPNQTSLYFCASSYWTGVSSGANVLTFGAGSRLTVL.

This clonotype showed up just a few times. V is TRBV15 and J is TRBJ2-2, with 8 bases aligning to TRBD1. This CDR3 has 15 residues. Germline CDR1 reads LNHNV; CDR2 reads YYDKDF (reference sequence). Trimming removed 3 bases from V and 0 bases from J; junction bases left unmatched: 0. In nucleotides, the CDR3 is TGTGCCACCAGCAGGGACAGGGCGAACACCGGGGAGCTGTTTTTT. Translated: CATSRDRANTGELFF.

In its sample, this clonotype was seen a few times. This chain links TRBV5-1 with TRBJ2-1; D unresolved. This CDR3 region has 12 residues. V shed 4 bases and J shed 12 bases, with 14 bases lying between them. Germline CDR1 reads SGHRS; CDR2 reads YFSETQ. CDR3 region: CASSPDPPAQFF. CDR3 DNA: TGCGCCAGCAGCCCAGACCCTCCCGCGCAGTTCTTC.

The chain recombines TRBV4-1 with TRBJ2-7; D tentatively fits TRBD1 or TRBD2 (5 bases each). Trimming took off 4 bases at V and 3 bases at J, with 19 bases between the two ends. In germline, CDR1 is MGHRA, CDR2 YSYEKL. This CDR3 is 16 amino acids long. In DNA form, the CDR3 reads TGCGCCAGCAGCCGGAACAGGCTCCGGGGAAACTACGAGCAGTACTTC. This encodes CASSRNRLRGNYEQYF.

This clonotype came up a few times. A read error may account for a junction end that differs from germline. V and J are TRBV20-1 and TRBJ2-7; possibly TRBD1 or TRBD2 for D (5 bases each). This CDR3 has 11 amino acids. Germline lookup yields CDR1 DFQATT and CDR2 SNEGSKA (reference sequence). For the CDR3, the DNA is TGCAGTCCTAGAGGGACCGGAGGGCAGTACTTC. This codes for CSPRGTGGQYF.

This clonotype was detected a few times. V and J are TRBV7-2 and TRBJ1-2; D unclear. CDR3 length: 11 amino acids. V lost 5 bases to trimming and J lost 7 bases, with 8 bases between them. The germline gives CDR1 SGHTA, CDR2 FQGNSA. In nucleotides, the CDR3 is TGTGCCAGCAGCCACAATAGTGGCTACACCTTC. As protein: CASSHNSGYTF.

The chain joins TRBV28 to TRBJ1-2, with 9 bases lining up with TRBD1. The V gene end was trimmed by 6 bases and the J gene end by 1 base; junction bases not matched to a gene: 6. The CDR3 extends over 15 amino acids. Germline V lookup: CDR1 MDHEN, CDR2 SYDVKM. This chain's CDR3 is CASRPRDRVNYGYTF. CDR3 nucleotides: TGTGCCAGCAGGCCCCGGGACAGGGTTAACTATGGCTACACCTTC.

This chain links TRBV12-3 or TRBV12-4 with TRBJ1-2, with TRBD1 identical over 9 bases. Trimming cost V 6 bases and J 4 bases; bases outside gene matches: 9. The CDR3 loop spans 15 amino acids. In DNA, the CDR3 is TGTGCCAGCAGCCTAACGGGACAGGGACTCTATGGCTACACCTTC. Translated: CASSLTGQGLYGYTF.

This clonotype was seen a few times. The J gene is TRBJ2-3, the V gene TRBV28; 8 bases align to TRBD2. V was clipped by 5 bases and J by 2 bases; unmatched bases: 6. CDR3 length: 15 residues. Germline loops: CDR1 MDHEN, CDR2 SYDVKM. This CDR3 reads CASSPRRGVTDTQYF. In DNA, the CDR3 is TGTGCCAGCAGTCCGAGGCGGGGGGTCACAGATACGCAGTATTTT.

The J gene is TRBJ1-1, the V gene TRBV6-5; D is undetermined. The V and J ends lost 6 bases and 4 bases respectively, with 15 bases between them. CDR1 and CDR2 from the germline V gene are MNHEY and SVGAGI. This CDR3 comprises 14 residues. The CDR3 DNA reads as TGTGCCAGCAGGGGAAGCAGGACGGGCACTGAAGCTTTCTTT. Its translation: CASRGSRTGTEAFF.

The sample holds a few counts of this clonotype. The J gene is TRBJ2-1, the V gene TRBV4-2, with D perhaps assigned TRBD1 or TRBD2 (5 bases each). In germline, CDR1 is LGHNA, CDR2 YNFKEQ. The CDR3 spans 15 residues. V lost 3 bases and J 9 bases, leaving 18 bases between the germline ends. The CDR3 loop reads CASSHPSAGGGEQFF. CDR3 sequence (DNA): TGTGCCAGCAGCCACCCCTCCGCCGGTGGGGGTGAGCAGTTCTTC.